This is a list of T cell receptor beta chains from one sample in a study of T cells in Graves' hyperthyroidism and ophthalmopathy. TCRdb recomputed calls from the multiplex PCR reads with MiXCR, one row per CDR3 protein. Of 500,000 to 750,000 distinct CDR3 sequences in the sample, more than 13% are singletons; the top ten hold about 6.6%. The sequencing sample was made of blood. These receptors all stem from a woman aged 18-29 years with Graves' ophthalmopathy. Both conserved end residues are part of each CDR3. Fields, in order: V gene, clone size, J gene, D gene, CDR3 DNA, CDR3 protein. D genes are given only for firm matches. Clone size is stated in some rows and not others, as once, few, many or a class when expanded.

TRBV30,few,TRBJ1-1,TRBD1,TGTGCCTGGAGGAAAGACAGGGTGAACACTGAAGCTTTCTTT,CAWRKDRVNTEAFF
TRBV2,many,TRBJ2-7,TRBD1,TGTGCCAGCAGTGCAGGGGGCGCGGGATACGAGCAGTACTTC,CASSAGGAGYEQYF
TRBV3-1,few,TRBJ2-7,.,TGTGCCAGCAGCCAAGGACTCGGGCCGGCCTACGAGCAGTACTTC,CASSQGLGPAYEQYF
TRBV4-3,few,TRBJ1-5,.,TGCGCCAGCAGCCAAGATCACCGGGATCAGCCCCAGCATTTT,CASSQDHRDQPQHF
TRBV7-9,many,TRBJ2-5,.,TGTGCCAGCAGCTTCCCGTTTGGGCGTGGTGAGACCCAGTACTTC,CASSFPFGRGETQYF
TRBV6-1,.,TRBJ2-2,TRBD2,TGTGCCAGCACTTCGCGGGGGGCGAACACCGGGGAGCTGTTTTTT,CASTSRGANTGELFF
TRBV9,many,TRBJ1-1,.,TGTGCCAGCAGCGTCACCTCGGGGAACACTGAAGCTTTCTTT,CASSVTSGNTEAFF
TRBV6-1,many,TRBJ1-1,TRBD1,TGTGCCAGCAGTGGGGGGACAGGGGCGCAAGGGACTGAAGCTTTCTTT,CASSGGTGAQGTEAFF
TRBV9,many,TRBJ2-1,TRBD2,TGTGCCAGCAGCACTGCGGGACTAGTAGGCAATGAGCAGTTCTTC,CASSTAGLVGNEQFF
TRBV11-1,few,TRBJ2-2,TRBD1,TGTGCCAGCAGCTTAGGTCCGGGACAGGGAGACTCGAACACCGGGGAGCTGTTTTTT,CASSLGPGQGDSNTGELFF
TRBV27,many,TRBJ2-2,.,TGTGCCAGCAGTATTCGGACAGGGATTGGCGGGGGCCGTTACACCGGGGAGCTGTTTTTT,CASSIRTGIGGGRYTGELFF
TRBV30,many,TRBJ2-3,TRBD1,TGTGCCTGGGGCGACAGGGGGCAACTCCTAAGGGCGCAGTATTTT,CAWGDRGQLLRAQYF
TRBV27,.,TRBJ1-2,.,TGTGCCAGCAGTCCTCTCGGAGGGTTCGGCTACACCTTC,CASSPLGGFGYTF
TRBV28,many,TRBJ2-1,.,TGTGCCAGTCAGAGTTTTAGCCGCCGAAGTTGGCAGGTGGAGCAGTTCTTC,CASQSFSRRSWQVEQFF
TRBV29-1,.,TRBJ2-1,.,TGCAGCGTACGACAGGACGGCAATGAGCAGTTCTTC,CSVRQDGNEQFF
TRBV28,few,TRBJ2-1,TRBD2,TGTGCCAGCAGTCCACCGGGACTAGCGGCCTACAATGAGCAGTTCTTC,CASSPPGLAAYNEQFF
TRBV5-1,many,TRBJ2-7,TRBD2,TGCGCCAGCAGCTTGGGCAGAGCGGGAGGGAGCTCCTACGAGCAGTACTTC,CASSLGRAGGSSYEQYF
TRBV19,.,TRBJ2-1,TRBD2,TGTGCCAGTATTAGGGCGGGAGACAATGATGAGCAGTTCTTC,CASIRAGDNDEQFF
TRBV5-1,few,TRBJ1-1,TRBD1,TGCGCCAGCAGCTTTGACAGGGGGTCTGCCACTGAAGCTTTCTTT,CASSFDRGSATEAFF
TRBV11-2,many,TRBJ2-7,.,TGTGCCAGCAGCTTCGGACTATCCTACGAGCAGTACTTC,CASSFGLSYEQYF
TRBV12-3/TRBV12-4,many,TRBJ2-1,TRBD2,TGTGCCAGCAGTTTAAGGACTAGCGGGAGGGCTAACTACAATGAGCAGTTCTTC,CASSLRTSGRANYNEQFF
TRBV15,many,TRBJ1-2,.,TGTGCCACCAGCACGCCTTTAACCTATGGCTACACCTTC,CATSTPLTYGYTF